The clone carrying this TCR beta chain was recorded a few times. Antigen specificity is unknown. This CDR3 has 14 amino acids. Trimming pared 8 bases from V and 0 bases from J, leaving 10 bases between. This entry comes from a study of response to subunit inactivated influenza vaccine. Study-level results: It was the authors' suggestion that each seasonal influenza vaccination recruits few new T cells.

A single record per CDR3 protein comes from TCRdb applying MiXCR to the RT-PCR reads. The sample has more than 700,000 distinct CDR3 sequences, 20% to 25% seen once. The material sequenced was PBMCs from blood, taken roughly 5 days after vaccination. This receptor was taken from a man in his fifties or sixties who received an inactivated influenza vaccine. The V call is TRBV12-3 or TRBV12-4, the J call TRBJ2-2; D is undetermined. The CDR3 loop is CASHRAANTGELFF. The DNA of the CDR3 is TGTGCCAGCCATCGGGCAGCGAACACCGGGGAGCTGTTTTTT.